These 30 T cell receptor beta chains were all obtained from the same sample, sequenced in a study of shared clonotypes between healthy human individuals. CD45RO-negative, CCR7-selected cells formed the naive CD8 fraction, which excluded terminally differentiated effector memory CD45RA+ cells. The repertoire was sequenced with immunoSEQ multiplex PCR; TCRdb's copy has only in-frame clones and lacks some. The table shows roughly 2.1 million clones, with approximately 94% occurring only once. Specimen: naive CD8+ T cells from PBMCs. Source of these receptors: a man aged 18-30 years in good health. Some clones in this sample may be carry-over from other donors' samples.

The gene calls are TRBV15 and TRBJ1-6; D remains ambiguous. This CDR3 spans 14 amino acids. Trimming pared 3 bases from V and 10 bases from J, leaving 13 bases between. The germline CDR1 and CDR2 sequences are LNHNV and YYDKDF (reference sequence). The chain's CDR3 is CATSSLQKGSPLHF. The CDR3, as DNA: TGTGCCACCAGCAGCTTACAGAAAGGGTCACCCCTCCACTTT.

The V call is TRBV6-1, the J call TRBJ2-7; 9 bases fit TRBD1. The germline CDR1 and CDR2 sequences are MNHNS and SASEGT. The CDR3 length is 15 residues. The ends lost 6 bases at V and 4 bases at J; junction bases unmatched: 10. The CDR3 coding sequence is TGTGCCAGCAGAGAACCGGGACAGGGCTTTTACGAGCAGTACTTC. Protein product: CASREPGQGFYEQYF.

V gene TRBV27 combines with J gene TRBJ2-3, with a tentative D call TRBD2 (6 bases). The CDR3 length is 15 residues. V was clipped by 7 bases and J by 2 bases, with 16 bases between them. The germline V gene has CDR1 MNHEY and CDR2 SMNVEV (reference sequence). CDR3 DNA sequence: TGTGCCAGCACTCCACCCGGGAGCTACACAGATACGCAGTATTTT. Protein: CASTPPGSYTDTQYF.

The chain links TRBV4-1 to TRBJ2-7; the match to TRBD2 covers 10 bases. The CDR3 is made up of 17 amino acids. J gave up 3 bases and V 0 bases, and 8 bases lay outside the gene matches. Per germline, CDR1 MGHRA and CDR2 YSYEKL. DNA for the CDR3: TGCGCCAGCAGCCAAGATCCGGGGAGACTAGCGGGCTACGAGCAGTACTTC. Translated: CASSQDPGRLAGYEQYF.

V and J are TRBV27 and TRBJ1-1; D is possibly TRBD1 (5 bases). Trimming shortened V by 3 bases and J by 4 bases, and 15 bases separated the two germline ends. Germline V gene sequence: CDR1 MNHEY, CDR2 SMNVEV (reference sequence). This CDR3 spans 15 amino acids. DNA of the CDR3: TGTGCCAGCAGTTTTATCGGGGGAGGGAGCACTGAAGCTTTCTTT. The encoded protein is CASSFIGGGSTEAFF.

The V and J genes are TRBV19 and TRBJ2-7; D is perhaps TRBD1 (5 bases). Germline V lookup: CDR1 LNHDA, CDR2 SQIVND (reference sequence). Trimming took 5 bases from V and 0 from J, leaving 20 bases between them. CDR3 length equals 17 residues. DNA for the CDR3: TGTGCCAGTAGTCCGCGCCGTGGACAAAAGAGCTCCTACGAGCAGTACTTC. Translation gives CASSPRRGQKSSYEQYF.

This clone came up once. The J gene is TRBJ2-7, the V gene TRBV7-9; D gene unclear. The V gene's germline CDR1 is SEHNR and CDR2 FQNEAQ (reference sequence). Trimming took off 8 bases at V and 0 bases at J, with 8 bases between the two ends. The CDR3 covers 12 residues. The CDR3 coding sequence is TGTGCCAGCGGGAAGGCCTCCTACGAGCAGTACTTC. It is translated as CASGKASYEQYF.

The chain combines TRBV6-4 with TRBJ1-1; 8 bases are shared with TRBD1. CDR3 length equals 17 residues. J lost 4 bases, V lost 7 bases, and 17 bases had no gene match. Germline V gene lookup returns CDR1 MRHNA and CDR2 SNTAGT. CDR3 loop: CASIILGRGRRVTEAFF. CDR3 nucleotide sequence: TGTGCCAGCATTATTCTAGGCAGGGGGCGTCGGGTCACTGAAGCTTTCTTT.

The rearrangement uses TRBV27 and TRBJ2-1; 7 bases are shared with TRBD1. The CDR3 sequence is 15 residues long. Trimming removed 5 bases from V and 1 base from J; junction bases left unmatched: 5. Germline CDR1 reads MNHEY; CDR2 reads SMNVEV (reference sequence). The CDR3 loop reads CASSNRGGSYNEQFF. DNA for the CDR3: TGTGCCAGCAGTAACAGGGGTGGGTCCTACAATGAGCAGTTCTTC.

A word on this clone: Other DNA sequences of this sample code for an identical CDR3. V usage is TRBV5-4 and J usage is TRBJ1-1; no firm D call. Germline V gene lookup returns CDR1 SGHNT and CDR2 YYREEE (reference sequence). V was trimmed by 2 bases and J by 0 bases, leaving 2 bases between them. The CDR3 contains 12 residues. The CDR3, as DNA: TGTGCCAGCAGCTTACTGAACACTGAAGCTTTCTTT. Encoded protein: CASSLLNTEAFF. Variable domain in full (rest from reference TRBV5-4 and TRBJ1-1): ETGVTQSPTHLIKTRGQQVTLRCSSQSGHNTVSWYQQALGQGPQFIFQYYREEENGRGNFPPRFSGLQFPNYSSELNVNALELDDSALYLCASSLLNTEAFFGQGTRLTVV.

This rearrangement joins TRBV7-9 to TRBJ2-1; possibly TRBD2 for D (5 bases). The CDR3 length is 19 residues. Germline V gene lookup returns CDR1 SEHNR and CDR2 FQNEAQ (reference sequence). Deletions cut 2 bases from V and 5 bases from J, with 25 bases between. CDR3 bases: TGTGCCAGCAGCTTAAGGGCGGCACTGCGCGCGGGTAAAGACAATGAGCAGTTCTTC. Translated, it gives CASSLRAALRAGKDNEQFF.

V gene TRBV27 combines with J gene TRBJ2-7, with a weak D call TRBD2 (6 bases). CDR3 size: 20 residues. The germline V and J ends were trimmed by 5 bases and 1 base, with 30 bases remaining between them. Germline V lookup: CDR1 MNHEY, CDR2 SMNVEV (reference sequence). The chain's CDR3 is CASSPIRDSTRRLRSYEQYF. The CDR3 DNA reads TGTGCCAGCAGTCCCATCCGGGACTCCACCCGGCGGCTTAGATCCTACGAGCAGTACTTC.

The chain couples TRBV7-9 to TRBJ2-1; a weak D match, TRBD1 (6 bases). The CDR3 sequence is 15 residues long. Germline CDR1 reads SEHNR; CDR2 reads FQNEAQ (reference sequence). Deletions cut 5 bases from V and 4 bases from J, with 15 bases between. The CDR3 sequence is CASSGGQQEYNEQFF. The DNA of the CDR3 is TGTGCCAGCAGCGGTGGACAGCAAGAGTACAATGAGCAGTTCTTC.

The CDR3 coding sequence is TGCAGCGTTGGATGGGCAGGACTAGCACGGGAGCAGTACTTC. Its translation is CSVGWAGLAREQYF. The rearrangement links TRBV29-1 to TRBJ2-7; TRBD2 aligns across 8 bases. CDR1 SQVTM and CDR2 ANQGSEA come from the germline V gene. V was clipped by 4 bases and J by 7 bases; unmatched bases: 12. This CDR3 has 14 amino acids.

The chain recombines TRBV30 with TRBJ1-1, with D uncertain. Trimming shortened V by 3 bases and J by 5 bases, and 13 bases separated the two germline ends. Germline CDR1 is GTSNPN and CDR2 is SVGIG (reference sequence). This CDR3 has 13 amino acids. This CDR3 is CAWRGRRETEAFF. CDR3 nucleotide sequence: TGTGCCTGGAGAGGTCGGAGGGAAACTGAAGCTTTCTTT.

The chain couples TRBV5-5 to TRBJ2-7; 9 bases are shared with TRBD2. The CDR3 covers 19 residues. V shed 3 bases and J 2 bases; nucleotides not matched to a gene: 18. Germline CDR1 reads SGHKS; CDR2 reads YYEKEE (reference sequence). CDR3: CASSSHLGASGNRPYEQYF. The CDR3 DNA is TGTGCCAGCAGCTCACATCTTGGGGCTAGCGGGAATAGACCCTACGAGCAGTACTTC.

The V gene is TRBV6-1, the J gene TRBJ1-1, with TRBD1 as a possible D gene (6 bases). V was cut by 7 bases and J by 3 bases, with 18 bases left in between. Germline V gene data show CDR1 as MNHNS and CDR2 as SASEGT. This CDR3 has 15 residues. Written as DNA, the CDR3 is TGTGCCAGCAAACTCCGGGACACCTTACACACTGAAGCTTTCTTT. Translated, it gives CASKLRDTLHTEAFF.

This clone appeared a few times. This chain uses TRBV13 with TRBJ1-1; D is undetermined. Germline V gene lookup returns CDR1 PRHDT and CDR2 FYEKMQ (reference sequence). V lost 0 bases, J lost 1 base, and 6 bases lay in between. The CDR3 consists of 14 residues. Written as DNA, the CDR3 is TGTGCCAGCAGCTTAGGGGCAGGGAACACTGAAGCTTTCTTT. It yields the protein CASSLGAGNTEAFF.

The rearrangement links TRBV13 to TRBJ2-7; TRBD1 matches 7 bases. V shed 7 bases and J 3 bases; nucleotides not matched to a gene: 12. Per the germline V gene, CDR1 is PRHDT and CDR2 is FYEKMQ (reference sequence). The CDR3 is 15 amino acids. CDR3 sequence (DNA): TGTGCCAGCACCGCGACAGGGTCCCCCTTCTACGAGCAGTACTTC. Its protein is CASTATGSPFYEQYF.

The V call is TRBV19, the J call TRBJ2-7; 12 bases line up with TRBD1. The J segment lost 7 bases and the V segment lost 4 bases, leaving 5 bases of the junction unmatched. This CDR3 has 14 residues. Germline V lookup: CDR1 LNHDA, CDR2 SQIVND (reference sequence). CDR3 in amino acids: CASSTGQGAGEQYF. For the CDR3, the DNA is TGTGCCAGTAGTACGGGACAGGGGGCTGGAGAGCAGTACTTC. Combining the CDR3 with reference TRBV19 and TRBJ2-7 gives the whole variable domain DGGITQSPKYLFRKEGQNVTLSCEQNLNHDAMYWYRQDPGQGLRLIYYSQIVNDFQKGDIAEGYSVSREKKESFPLTVTSAQKNPTAFYLCASSTGQGAGEQYFGPGTRLTVT.

CDR3 sequence reads: CASSFSGTGVYEQYF. As DNA, the CDR3 is TGTGCCAGCAGTTTCTCCGGGACAGGGGTCTACGAGCAGTACTTC. V is TRBV6-5 and J is TRBJ2-7; 10 bases match TRBD1. Trimming cost V 4 bases and J 3 bases; bases outside gene matches: 6. Germline assignment: CDR1 MNHEY and CDR2 SVGAGI. The CDR3 length is 15 residues.

The rearrangement links TRBV27 to TRBJ2-3, with unresolved D. The CDR3 is 15 amino acids. With 3 bases removed from V and 1 base from J, the gap between germline ends came to 11 bases. CDR1 and CDR2 from the germline V gene are MNHEY and SMNVEV (reference sequence). CDR3 region: CASSLNSPRTDTQYF. CDR3 in DNA: TGTGCCAGCAGTTTGAATAGCCCCCGCACAGATACGCAGTATTTT.

The genes are TRBV5-4 and TRBJ1-1; D is possibly TRBD1 (5 bases). With 1 base removed from V and 3 bases from J, the gap between germline ends came to 16 bases. The CDR3 is 16 residues long. CDR1 is SGHNT, CDR2 YYREEE, per germline (reference sequence). The CDR3 region is CASSLPGLGVDTEAFF. In DNA, the CDR3 is TGTGCCAGCAGCTTGCCAGGGCTAGGAGTGGACACTGAAGCTTTCTTT.

The V and J genes are TRBV14 and TRBJ2-5; 9 bases are shared with TRBD1. The CDR3 contains 14 residues. Unmatched junction bases numbered 2, after V lost 4 bases and J lost 2 bases. Germline V lookup: CDR1 SGHDN, CDR2 FVKESK. The CDR3 sequence is CASSPTGGQETQYF. The DNA for the CDR3 is TGTGCCAGCAGCCCGACAGGGGGGCAAGAGACCCAGTACTTC.

The chain recombines TRBV15 with TRBJ1-2; TRBD1 might be the D (6 bases). The V gene's germline CDR1 is LNHNV and CDR2 YYDKDF (reference sequence). The V end was cut by 0 bases, the J end by 6 bases, with 14 bases between. CDR3 size: 15 residues. CDR3 in DNA: TGTGCCACCAGCAGAGATTATGGGGGCGGGGATGGCTACACCTTC. The encoded protein is CATSRDYGGGDGYTF.

The chain employs TRBV21-1 and TRBJ2-6. TRBV21-1 has pseudogene status. The CDR3 extends over 18 amino acids. This CDR3 reads CASSKEMVPVSGANVLTF. For the CDR3, the DNA is TGTGCCAGCAGCAAGGAAATGGTGCCCGTGTCTGGGGCCAACGTCCTGACTTTC.

The V and J genes are TRBV28 and TRBJ2-5; 9 bases line up with TRBD1. With 5 bases clipped from V and 5 bases from J, the junction kept 9 bases outside the gene matches. The germline V gene has CDR1 MDHEN and CDR2 SYDVKM. This CDR3 is built from 15 residues. CDR3 nucleotides: TGTGCCAGCAGTGCCCCGGGACAGGGAGCGGAGACCCAGTACTTC. This sequence encodes CASSAPGQGAETQYF.

The chain carries TRBV27 and TRBJ1-4, with D unclear. V was cut by 5 bases and J by 8 bases, with 18 bases left in between. Germline V gene sequence: CDR1 MNHEY, CDR2 SMNVEV (reference sequence). The CDR3 length is 15 residues. As DNA, the CDR3 is TGTGCCAGCAGTCCCTCCGGATTAAAGGGAGAAAAACTGTTTTTT. Translated: CASSPSGLKGEKLFF.

The V call is TRBV6-1, the J call TRBJ1-2; D call uncertain. This CDR3 has 14 residues. Germline V CDR1 and CDR2: MNHNS, SASEGT. V was trimmed by 7 bases and J by 2 bases, leaving 14 bases between them. In DNA, the CDR3 is TGTGCCAGCATTCGATTGGGCGGAAACTATGGCTACACCTTC. The encoded protein is CASIRLGGNYGYTF.

CDR3 DNA: TGCGCCAGCAGCCCGGGACTAGCGCGTTCGGGTTACGAGCAGTACTTC. Protein product: CASSPGLARSGYEQYF. This chain uses TRBV4-3 with TRBJ2-7; 10 nucleotides agree with TRBD2. CDR1 and CDR2 (germline): LGHNA, YSLEER. Losses at the gene ends were 4 bases for V and 4 bases for J; bases not matched to a gene: 10. This CDR3 has 16 residues.